This TCR beta chain is drawn from a study of T cells after yellow fever vaccination (dated 2019 in TCRdb). Study-wide context: The SMART-Seq v4 Ultra Low Input RNA kit was used to prepare libraries from fractions with low cell numbers. To track T-cell clones before and after primary and booster YFV17D yellow fever vaccination, bulk TCR alpha and beta repertoires were sequenced longitudinally. The cohort comprised two healthy male donors, one aged 18 to 30 and one aged 30 to 40 years. Blood was collected at multiple timepoints before and after primary and secondary immunization, and bulk PBMC replicates and cell subsets were isolated.

TCR cDNA was made using 5'RACE template switching, a step that added a universal primer site and unique molecular identifiers. Priming for cDNA synthesis came from both the TCR alpha and TCR beta constant segments. Two PCR steps were used to amplify libraries, with sample barcodes and sequencing adapters being added in the second step. Sequencing of libraries was done on Illumina HiSeq 2500 (2x100 bp) or NovaSeq (2x150 bp). Regarding the original processing steps: Reads were demultiplexed and collapsed into UMI consensus sequences with MIGEC, and V(D)J alignment was performed with MiXCR. Clonotypes responding to the vaccine were identified with edgeR on replicate PBMC samples, with the criteria of FDR below 0.01 and a log2 fold change above 5 up to day 15. Each bulk clonotype was labeled CD4 or CD8 based on which sequenced repertoire, CD4 or CD8, contained the clonotype at higher abundance. TCRdb cleaned the public reads at Q25 with fastp, built clones with MiXCR and kept in-frame beta chains. Each entry is one CDR3 protein sequence, shown with its most common DNA and genes. The V and J calls were not made by the authors but by TCRdb's processing. The sample table records approximately 350,000 distinct CDR3 sequences; roughly 11% of these occur just once. The top ten hold 15% to 20% of the sample.

Interpreted using the paper, the treatment or condition label stands for: live attenuated yellow fever vaccine strain. At every blood-draw timepoint, two biological replicates of bulk PBMCs were collected. A standard Ficoll-Paque protocol was used to isolate PBMCs from peripheral blood. TriZol was used to extract RNA from bulk PBMCs, from CD4 and CD8 fractions, and from dextramer-positive and dextramer-negative fractions. The sample holds many counts of this clonotype. Its binding antigen is unknown. The record has no base qualities; no much larger clone is one base away. From the germline V gene (reference sequence), CDR1 is DFQATT and CDR2 is SNEGSKA. At the junction V is shortened by 4 bases and J by 1 base; bases outside the gene matches: 8. There are 17 amino acids in the CDR3, from cysteine to phenylalanine inclusive. The read is trimmed to its CDR3 DNA, 51 bases read in frame from base 1. What the authors observed across the whole study: After the booster, most of the clones that had expanded following primary vaccination were detected again (almost 98% of CD4 and roughly 90% of CD8), which suggests that memory was broadly maintained. A small share of clonotypes occurred in both CD4 and CD8 compartments, likely arising from convergent recombination. The study included only two donors, which limits how far the findings can be generalized. The secondary T-cell response was found to be weaker but faster than the primary response, with a peak reached on day 5 rather than on day 15. Because abundant contaminating clonotypes from the bulk population could be contained in FACS-sorted repertoires, computational filtering was required.

This sequence originates from a man aged 18 to 30 who received the YFV17D yellow fever vaccine. Rearrangement joined TRBV20-1 to TRBJ2-3; TRBD2 lines up with 13 middle nucleotides. The specimen comprised PBMCs, sampled on the day of the first yellow fever vaccination. The CDR3 amino acid sequence is: CSATTSGGKSGTDTQYF. The bases are TGCAGTGCTACGACTAGCGGGGGGAAAAGTGGCACAGATACGCAGTATTTT.